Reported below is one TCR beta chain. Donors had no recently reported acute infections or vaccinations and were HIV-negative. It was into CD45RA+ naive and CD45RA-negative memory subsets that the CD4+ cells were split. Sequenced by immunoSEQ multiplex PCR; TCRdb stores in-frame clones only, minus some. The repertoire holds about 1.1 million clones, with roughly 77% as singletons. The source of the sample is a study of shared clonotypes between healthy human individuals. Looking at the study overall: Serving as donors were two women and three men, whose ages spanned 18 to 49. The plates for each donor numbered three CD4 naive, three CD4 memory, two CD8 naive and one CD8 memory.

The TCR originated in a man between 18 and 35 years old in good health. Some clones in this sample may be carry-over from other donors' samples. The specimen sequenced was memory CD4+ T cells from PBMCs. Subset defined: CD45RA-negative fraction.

CDR3 sequence: CASSSGPSRGYSNQPQHF. The CDR3 DNA follows: TGTGCCAGCAGCTCTGGCCCTTCTCGGGGTTATAGCAATCAGCCCCAGCATTTT. The chain employs TRBV5-8 and TRBJ1-5; D call uncertain. From germline, CDR1 is SGHTS and CDR2 YDEGEE. This CDR3 contains 18 residues. Trimming pared 3 bases from V and 0 bases from J, leaving 19 bases between.